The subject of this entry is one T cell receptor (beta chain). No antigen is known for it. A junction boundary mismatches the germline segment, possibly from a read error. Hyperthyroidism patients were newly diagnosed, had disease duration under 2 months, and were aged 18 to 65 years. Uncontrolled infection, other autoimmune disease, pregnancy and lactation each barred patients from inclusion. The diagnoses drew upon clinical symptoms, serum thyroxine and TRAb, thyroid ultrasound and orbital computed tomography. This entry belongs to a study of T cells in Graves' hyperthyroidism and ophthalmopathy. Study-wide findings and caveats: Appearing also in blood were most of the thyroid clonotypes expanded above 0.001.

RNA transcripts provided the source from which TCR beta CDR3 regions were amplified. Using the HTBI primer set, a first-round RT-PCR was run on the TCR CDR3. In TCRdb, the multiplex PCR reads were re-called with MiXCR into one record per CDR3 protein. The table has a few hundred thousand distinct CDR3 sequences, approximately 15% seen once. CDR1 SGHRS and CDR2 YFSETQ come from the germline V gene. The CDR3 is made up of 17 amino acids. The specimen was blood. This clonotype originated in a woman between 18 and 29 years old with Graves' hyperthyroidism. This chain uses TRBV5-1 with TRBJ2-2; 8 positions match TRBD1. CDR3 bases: TGCGTCAGCAGATCGAGGGACAGGCCGACGAACACCGGGGAGCTGTTTTTT. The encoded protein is CVSRSRDRPTNTGELFF.